This T cell receptor beta chain was observed in a study of cytomegalovirus exposure and HLA in healthy donors. Study observations and caveats: Cytomegalovirus status, reportedly, was diagnosed with high specificity and sensitivity by the classifier. In the 130 or so validation repertoires, a later analysis found that first-cohort TCR clusters tended to co-occur.

In regard to this clone: Antigen specificity is unknown.

The method was immunoSEQ multiplex PCR; TCRdb's version includes in-frame clones alone and lacks a portion of them. This sample has 170,000 or so clones, with about 80% found just once. V was trimmed by 3 bases and J by 5 bases, leaving 14 bases between them. CDR3 size: 14 residues. CDR1 KGHSH and CDR2 LQKENI come from the germline V gene. These donors were members of the roughly 110-subject validation cohort, a group separate from the roughly 670-subject first cohort. The TCR originated in a woman under 30 in good health and CMV-seropositive. Sequences were obtained from PBMCs. The chain couples TRBV18 to TRBJ2-7, with D perhaps TRBD1 (5 bases). The CDR3 DNA reads as TGTGCCAGCTCACCGTTGAGCAGGGCCAACGAGCAGTACTTC. It translates to CASSPLSRANEQYF.